This T cell receptor (beta chain) was identified in a study of early T cells in non-severe SARS-CoV-2 infection. Background on the study: With bulk RNA from unsorted whole blood as input, sequencing yielded unpaired chains.

Molecules of cDNA were individually given unique molecular identifiers that were attached to them. In TCRdb, the 5' RACE reads were re-called with MiXCR into one record per CDR3 protein. The table includes more than 55,000 distinct CDR3 sequences, around 8.9% detected once. This clonotype was seen a few times. Its antigen is not identified. Study results and limitations: In VDJdb matching, anti-spike CD8 responses were favored while private and CD4 specificities went missing.

V trimming: 3 bases; J trimming: 2 bases; junction bases outside the gene matches: 9. CDR3 length: 17 residues. Germline values: CDR1 SEHNR, CDR2 FQNEAQ (reference sequence). This TCR was recovered from an adult who was a healthcare worker with PCR-confirmed SARS-CoV-2 infection or an uninfected control (not recorded which). The chain couples TRBV7-9 to TRBJ2-1, with 8 bases lining up with TRBD2. Material for sequencing was whole blood. CDR3 in DNA: TGTGCCAGCAGCTTTTATGCGGGAGGATTCCCCTACAATGAGCAGTTCTTC. Amino acids: CASSFYAGGFPYNEQFF.